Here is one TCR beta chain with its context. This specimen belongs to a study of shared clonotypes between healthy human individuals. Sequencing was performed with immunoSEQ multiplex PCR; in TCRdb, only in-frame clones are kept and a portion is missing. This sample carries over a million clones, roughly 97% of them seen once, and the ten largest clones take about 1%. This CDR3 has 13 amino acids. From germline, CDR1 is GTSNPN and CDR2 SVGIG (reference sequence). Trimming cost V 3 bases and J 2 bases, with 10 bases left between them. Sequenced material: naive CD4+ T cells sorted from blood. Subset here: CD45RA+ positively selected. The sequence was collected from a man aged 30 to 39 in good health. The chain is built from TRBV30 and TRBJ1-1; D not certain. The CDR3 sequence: CAWSPHGNTEAFF. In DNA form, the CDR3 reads TGTGCCTGGAGCCCCCACGGAAACACTGAAGCTTTCTTT. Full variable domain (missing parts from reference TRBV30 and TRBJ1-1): SQTIHQWPATLVQPVGSPLSLECTVEGTSNPNLYWYRQAAGRGLQLLFYSVGIGQISSEVPQNLSASRPQDRQFILSSKKLLLSDSGFYLCAWSPHGNTEAFFGQGTRLTVV.